Presented here are 30 T cell receptor beta chains from one specimen sequenced in a study of cytomegalovirus exposure and HLA in healthy donors (dated by TCRdb to 2017 to 2019). Libraries were made using the immunoSEQ multiplex PCR assay. For the multiplex PCR, a mixture combining 60 forward primers for TCR Vbeta segments and 13 reverse primers for TCR Jbeta segments was used. TCRdb stores this immuneACCESS table with in-frame sequences only. Part of the clones is absent; in the studies checked, under half of the shortfall reflects unresolved V genes, and no reason is known for the rest. In all, the sample holds about 140,000 clones, and roughly 80% of those were seen once. The ten most abundant clones make up around 1% of the sample. Sequencing used PBMCs. These receptors originate from a man between 18 and 35 years old in good health and CMV-seronegative.

V usage is TRBV19 and J usage is TRBJ1-1, with TRBD1 matching 8 bases. The CDR3 is made up of 16 amino acids. After removal of 11 bases from V and 1 base from J, the junction contained 15 bases not matched to a gene. The germline V gene encodes CDR1 LNHDA and CDR2 SQIVND (reference sequence). Written as DNA, the CDR3 is TGTGCCTCGACCTCCACCTCAGGGGGCCGGAACACTGAAGCTTTCTTT. Translating gives CASTSTSGGRNTEAFF.

This chain joins TRBV5-1 and TRBJ2-5; TRBD1 aligns across 11 bases. The DNA matches TRBJ2-7 better at its end, which makes the J call doubtful. In germline, CDR1 is SGHRS, CDR2 YFSETQ. The CDR3 consists of 16 residues. CDR3 residues: CASSPGQGAFSYEQYF. The CDR3 DNA follows: TGCGCCAGCAGCCCCGGACAGGGGGCTTTCTCCTACGAGCAGTACTTC.

The J gene is TRBJ2-7, the V gene TRBV11-2; 9 nucleotides align to TRBD2. The CDR3 is 15 residues long. V was clipped by 4 bases and J by 3 bases; unmatched bases: 7. Germline V gene lookup returns CDR1 SGHAT and CDR2 FQNNGV. CDR3 DNA sequence: TGTGCCAGCAGCTACCTTGATAGCGGGGGCTACGAGCAGTACTTC. Its translation is CASSYLDSGGYEQYF.

In its sample, this clone was seen once. The chain employs TRBV9 and TRBJ2-3; TRBD1 aligns across 10 bases. The trim removed 0 bases at V and 0 bases at J, leaving 4 bases unmatched. The CDR3 is made up of 17 amino acids. Germline lookup yields CDR1 SGDLS and CDR2 YYNGEE. The CDR3 coding sequence is TGTGCCAGCAGCGTAGTTCCGGGACAGGGGAGCACAGATACGCAGTATTTT. Its protein is CASSVVPGQGSTDTQYF.

The chain employs TRBV4-2 and TRBJ2-7, with D hard to call. Germline-derived CDR1 and CDR2 are LGHNA and YNFKEQ. The CDR3 is 13 residues long. The germline V and J ends were trimmed by 4 bases and 2 bases, with 9 bases remaining between them. CDR3 sequence (DNA): TGTGCCAGCAGCCCGGTTGAGGCCTACGAGCAGTACTTC. It specifies CASSPVEAYEQYF.

The chain links TRBV15 to TRBJ1-2; 11 nucleotides align to TRBD1. Germline values: CDR1 LNHNV, CDR2 YYDKDF (reference sequence). The J segment lost 5 bases and the V segment lost 0 bases, leaving 8 bases of the junction unmatched. This CDR3 has 17 amino acids. Here the CDR3 DNA reads TGTGCCACCAGCAGAGAGGGGGCTGGACAGGGGGCTTATGGCTACACCTTC. This codes for CATSREGAGQGAYGYTF.

This sequence joins TRBV7-9 and TRBJ2-2; a weak D match, TRBD2 (6 bases). V dropped 0 bases and J dropped 5 bases, with 10 bases sitting between them. The CDR3 spans 15 residues. Looked up from germline, CDR1 is SEHNR and CDR2 is FQNEAQ (reference sequence). DNA for the CDR3: TGTGCCAGCAGCTTAGCGGGGGGTCGTACCGGGGAGCTGTTTTTT. It codes for CASSLAGGRTGELFF.

This clone was detected once. The chain carries TRBV6-5 and TRBJ1-2; maybe TRBD1 (6 bases). V lost 2 bases to trimming and J lost 3 bases, with 13 bases between them. Germline CDR1 MNHEY, CDR2 SVGAGI. The CDR3 extends over 15 amino acids. CDR3 in amino acids: CASSYGRGGDYGYTF. In nucleotides, the CDR3 is TGTGCCAGCAGTTACGGACGAGGGGGTGACTATGGCTACACCTTC.

This sequence joins TRBV30 and TRBJ1-6; D perhaps matches TRBD1 (6 bases). V lost 5 bases and J lost 9, with 35 bases in between. In germline, CDR1 is GTSNPN, CDR2 SVGIG (reference sequence). This CDR3 comprises 20 residues. In DNA form, the CDR3 reads TGTGCCTGGGAGCGCGCTTTATCAATCGCGGGGGGCAGGTGGAGTTCACCCCTCCACTTT. Translated: CAWERALSIAGGRWSSPLHF.

This clone was picked up one time. This sequence joins TRBV29-1 and TRBJ1-3; 12 bases align to TRBD1. This CDR3 has 15 amino acids. Trimming removed 8 bases from V and 4 bases from J; junction bases left unmatched: 9. Germline V gives CDR1 SQVTM, CDR2 ANQGSEA. CDR3: CSPSRDRGRGNTIYF. The CDR3 DNA is TGCAGCCCGTCCCGGGACAGGGGGCGGGGAAACACCATATATTTT.

The genes are TRBV10-1 and TRBJ1-4, with 7 bases identical to TRBD1. This CDR3 has 15 amino acids. From germline, CDR1 is WNHNN and CDR2 SYGVQD (reference sequence). J was trimmed by 4 bases and V by 4 bases; bases with no gene match: 6. The CDR3 loop reads CASSGQGHGNEKLFF. The DNA for the CDR3 is TGCGCCAGCAGTGGACAGGGCCATGGTAATGAAAAACTGTTTTTT.

This chain's CDR3 is CASSTLLAGQGHYNEQFF. DNA of the CDR3: TGTGCCAGCAGCACCCTCCTCGCGGGACAGGGGCACTACAATGAGCAGTTCTTC. The V and J genes are TRBV11-1 and TRBJ2-1; TRBD1 matches at 10 bases. CDR1 is SGHAT, CDR2 FQDESV, per germline (reference sequence). With 5 bases clipped from V and 3 bases from J, the junction kept 13 bases outside the gene matches. The CDR3 length is 18 residues.

DNA of the CDR3: TGTGCCAGCAGTCCCTCAGGGCTGGGGAATGAAAAACTGTTTTTT. Protein sequence: CASSPSGLGNEKLFF. The rearrangement uses TRBV6-5 and TRBJ1-4, with a tentative D call TRBD1 (5 bases). Trimming removed 5 bases at V and 5 bases at J, with 15 bases between. The germline V gene encodes CDR1 MNHEY and CDR2 SVGAGI. The CDR3 contains 15 residues.

This chain links TRBV18 with TRBJ2-5, with TRBD2 matching over 8 bases. The CDR3 is 15 residues long. The germline V gene encodes CDR1 KGHSH and CDR2 LQKENI. V lost 3 bases, J lost 5 bases, and 8 bases stayed unmatched. CDR3 nucleotide sequence: TGTGCCAGCTCACCCCCTGGACTAGCCCGGGAGACCCAGTACTTC. This codes for CASSPPGLARETQYF.

The rearrangement joins TRBV10-3 to TRBJ1-6; D unclear. The CDR3 consists of 19 residues. Germline CDR1 reads ENHRY; CDR2 reads SYGVKD. V was shortened by 3 bases and J by 8 bases, with 26 bases between the two germline ends. DNA of the CDR3: TGTGCCATCAGTGACCCCATCTCCGTATCGACATTATATCATTCACCCCTCCACTTT. It is translated as CAISDPISVSTLYHSPLHF.

The chain employs TRBV9 and TRBJ1-2, with D unclear. V shed 0 bases and J shed 4 bases, with 13 bases lying between them. The CDR3 runs 15 residues. Looked up from germline, CDR1 is SGDLS and CDR2 is YYNGEE. The CDR3 sequence: CASSVGEGFSYGYTF. The CDR3 region has the DNA TGTGCCAGCAGCGTAGGCGAGGGCTTTAGCTATGGCTACACCTTC.

The chain is built from TRBV18 and TRBJ2-2, with D maybe TRBD1 (7 bases). In germline, CDR1 is KGHSH, CDR2 LQKENI. Trimming left V 6 bases short and J 4 bases short, with 18 bases between. The CDR3 is 16 amino acids. The CDR3 is CASSPPGAGGTGELFF. The CDR3 region has the DNA TGTGCCAGCTCCCCCCCGGGGGCAGGGGGCACCGGGGAGCTGTTTTTT.

CDR3 DNA: TGTGCCAGTACCTTGGGGCAGGGGGCGGAACCCCTCCACTTT. It specifies CASTLGQGAEPLHF. The rearrangement uses TRBV7-8 and TRBJ1-6; 8 bases agree with TRBD1. Unmatched junction bases numbered 13, after V lost 9 bases and J lost 12 bases. Germline V gives CDR1 SGHVS, CDR2 FQNEAQ. The CDR3 covers 14 residues.

This rearrangement joins TRBV19 to TRBJ1-5; 10 bases line up with TRBD1. The germline CDR1 and CDR2 sequences are LNHDA and SQIVND (reference sequence). Trimming took 9 bases from V and 5 from J; bases not matched to a gene: 7. The CDR3 consists of 14 residues. The CDR3 is CASRRTGGYQPQHF. For the CDR3, the DNA is TGTGCCAGCAGAAGGACAGGGGGTTATCAGCCCCAGCATTTT. The variable domain in full, completed from reference TRBV19 and TRBJ1-5, reads DGGITQSPKYLFRKEGQNVTLSCEQNLNHDAMYWYRQDPGQGLRLIYYSQIVNDFQKGDIAEGYSVSREKKESFPLTVTSAQKNPTAFYLCASRRTGGYQPQHFGDGTRLSIL.

The V gene is TRBV7-2, the J gene TRBJ1-4, with 9 nucleotides matching TRBD1. The CDR3 covers 16 residues. V lost 5 bases and J lost 3; bases outside the gene matches: 7. Germline V gene sequence: CDR1 SGHTA, CDR2 FQGNSA. CDR3 bases: TGTGCCAGCAGCCCCCTCGGGACAGGGCCTAATGAAAAACTGTTTTTT. Its protein product is CASSPLGTGPNEKLFF.

This clone has more than one count but fewer than ten. CDR3 sequence: CASSEEGQGPEAFF. For the CDR3, the DNA is TGTGCCAGCAGTGAGGAGGGACAGGGCCCTGAAGCTTTCTTT. This chain joins TRBV6-1 and TRBJ1-1; TRBD1 agrees at 9 bases. J lost 6 bases, V lost 3 bases, and 5 bases had no gene match. CDR1 is MNHNS, CDR2 SASEGT, per germline. The CDR3 has 14 residues.

This rearrangement joins TRBV2 to TRBJ1-2, with 8 bases fitting TRBD1. The junction had 4 bases not matched to a gene; V was cut back by 5 bases and J by 2 bases. The CDR3 has 14 amino acids. Per the germline V gene, CDR1 is SNHLY and CDR2 is FYNNEI. The CDR3 loop reads CASSPDRGNYGYTF. CDR3 bases: TGTGCCAGCAGTCCCGACAGGGGAAACTATGGCTACACCTTC.

The V gene is TRBV6-5, the J gene TRBJ2-7, with TRBD1 identical over 9 bases. Germline lookup yields CDR1 MNHEY and CDR2 SVGAGI. J lost 7 bases, V lost 6 bases, and 13 bases had no gene match. The CDR3 runs 15 residues. Written as DNA, the CDR3 is TGTGCCAGCAGACGGACCGGGACAGGGTCTGGGGAGCAGTACTTC. This gives the protein CASRRTGTGSGEQYF.

The chain has TRBV25-1 and TRBJ2-7; the D gene is possibly TRBD1 (6 bases). The CDR3 length is 15 residues. Trimming pared 5 bases from V and 4 bases from J, leaving 18 bases between. Germline CDR1 MGHDK, CDR2 SYGVNS. In DNA form, the CDR3 reads TGTGCCAGCAGTCGGGGCAGGGGCAACGGGTACGAGCAGTACTTC. It translates to CASSRGRGNGYEQYF.

The genes are TRBV19 and TRBJ2-3, with D possibly matching TRBD1 (5 bases). This CDR3 region has 13 residues. The V end was cut by 9 bases, the J end by 1 base, with 11 bases between. CDR1 and CDR2 from the germline V gene are LNHDA and SQIVND (reference sequence). The CDR3 DNA reads as TGTGCCAGCCGCAGGGTTCGCACAGATACGCAGTATTTT. It codes for CASRRVRTDTQYF.

The chain carries TRBV7-3 and TRBJ1-4; D is unclear. In germline, CDR1 is SGHTA, CDR2 FQGTGA. Deletions cut 5 bases from V and 1 base from J, with 11 bases between. The CDR3 is 15 residues long. In DNA, the CDR3 is TGTGCCAGCAGCCCATACAGTCTAACTAATGAAAAACTGTTTTTT. It yields the protein CASSPYSLTNEKLFF.

As regards this clone: A read error may produce the germline difference seen at one junction end. The chain carries TRBV30 and TRBJ1-6; TRBD1 matches 10 bases. Germline CDR1 GTSNPN, CDR2 SVGIG (reference sequence). The CDR3 has 14 residues. CDR3 sequence reads: CAWSTGTGVSPPHF. The CDR3 DNA reads TGTGCCTGGAGCACCGGGACAGGGGTTTCACCCCCCCACTTT.

The chain employs TRBV30 and TRBJ1-1; no definite D call. This CDR3 region has 14 residues. From germline, CDR1 is GTSNPN and CDR2 SVGIG (reference sequence). The V and J ends lost 0 bases and 3 bases respectively, with 11 bases between them. CDR3 in amino acids: CAWSVLGDDTEAFF. The CDR3 DNA sequence: TGTGCCTGGAGTGTACTGGGAGACGACACTGAAGCTTTCTTT.

The chain combines TRBV30 with TRBJ2-1, with TRBD2 as a possible D gene (6 bases). Germline CDR1 GTSNPN, CDR2 SVGIG (reference sequence). Trimming left V 0 bases short and J 3 bases short, with 15 bases between. The CDR3 runs 16 residues. The CDR3 DNA reads as TGTGCCTGGAGTGTATGGAAGGGAGGAAGCTACAATGAGCAGTTCTTC. This codes for CAWSVWKGGSYNEQFF.

The chain links TRBV2 to TRBJ2-7; 8 nucleotides agree with TRBD1. Looked up from germline, CDR1 is SNHLY and CDR2 is FYNNEI. Trimming took 8 bases from V and 2 from J; bases not matched to a gene: 5. The CDR3 extends over 13 amino acids. CDR3: CASLETGAYEQYF. The DNA for the CDR3 is TGTGCCAGCCTCGAGACAGGGGCCTACGAGCAGTACTTC.